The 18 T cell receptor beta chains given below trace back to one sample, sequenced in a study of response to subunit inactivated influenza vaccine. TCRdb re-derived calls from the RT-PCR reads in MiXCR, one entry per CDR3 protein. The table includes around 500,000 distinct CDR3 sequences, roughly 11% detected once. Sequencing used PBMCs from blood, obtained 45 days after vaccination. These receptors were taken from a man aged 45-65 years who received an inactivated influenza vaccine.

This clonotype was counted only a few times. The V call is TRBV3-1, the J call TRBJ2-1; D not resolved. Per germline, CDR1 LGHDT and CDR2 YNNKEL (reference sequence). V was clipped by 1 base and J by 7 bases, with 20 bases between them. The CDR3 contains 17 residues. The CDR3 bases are TGTGCCAGCAGCCAAGTTGGTGCCGTTCGGCTACTAAATGAGCAGTTCTTC. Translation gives CASSQVGAVRLLNEQFF.

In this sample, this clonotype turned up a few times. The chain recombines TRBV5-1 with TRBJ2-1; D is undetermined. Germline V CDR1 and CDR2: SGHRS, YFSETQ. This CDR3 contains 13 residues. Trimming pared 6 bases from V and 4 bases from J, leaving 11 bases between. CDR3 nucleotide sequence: TGCGCCAGCATTCCCGACGGTTACAATGAGCAGTTCTTC. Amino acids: CASIPDGYNEQFF.

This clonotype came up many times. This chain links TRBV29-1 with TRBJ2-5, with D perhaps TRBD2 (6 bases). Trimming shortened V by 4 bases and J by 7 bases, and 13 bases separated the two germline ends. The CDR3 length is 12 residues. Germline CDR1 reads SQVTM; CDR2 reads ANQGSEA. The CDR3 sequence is CSVGSRRGTQYF. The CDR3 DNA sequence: TGCAGCGTTGGGAGCAGGAGGGGGACCCAGTACTTC.

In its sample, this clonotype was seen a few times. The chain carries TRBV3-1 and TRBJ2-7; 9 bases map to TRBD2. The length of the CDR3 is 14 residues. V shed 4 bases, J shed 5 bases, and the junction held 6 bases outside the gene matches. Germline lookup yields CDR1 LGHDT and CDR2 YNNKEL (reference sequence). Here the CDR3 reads CASSRAGGTHEQYF. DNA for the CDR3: TGTGCCAGCAGCCGAGCGGGAGGAACCCACGAGCAGTACTTC.

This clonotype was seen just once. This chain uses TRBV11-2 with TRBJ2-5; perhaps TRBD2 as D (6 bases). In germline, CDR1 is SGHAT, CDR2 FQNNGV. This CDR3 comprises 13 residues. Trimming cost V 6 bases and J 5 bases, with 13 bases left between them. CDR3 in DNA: TGTGCCAGCAGAGGCTGGAGGGAGGAGACCCAGTACTTC. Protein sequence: CASRGWREETQYF.

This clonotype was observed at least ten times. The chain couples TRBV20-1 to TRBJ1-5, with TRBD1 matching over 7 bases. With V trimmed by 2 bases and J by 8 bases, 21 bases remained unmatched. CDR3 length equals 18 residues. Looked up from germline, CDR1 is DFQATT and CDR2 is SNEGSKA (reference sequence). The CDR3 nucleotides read TGCAGTGCTAGACAATCGCCGCAACCGGGACAGCTTGTGGAGCCCCAGCATTTT. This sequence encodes CSARQSPQPGQLVEPQHF.

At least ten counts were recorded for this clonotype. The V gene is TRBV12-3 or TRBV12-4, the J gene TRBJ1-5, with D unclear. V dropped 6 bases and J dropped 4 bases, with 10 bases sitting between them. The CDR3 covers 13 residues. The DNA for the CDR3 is TGTGCCAGCAGCCCGGGGTTTAATCAGCCCCAGCATTTT. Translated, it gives CASSPGFNQPQHF.

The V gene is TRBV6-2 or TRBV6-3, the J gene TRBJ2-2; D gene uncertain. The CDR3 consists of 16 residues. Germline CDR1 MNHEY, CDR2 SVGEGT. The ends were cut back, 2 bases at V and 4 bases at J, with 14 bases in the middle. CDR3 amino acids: CASSYVGQVATGELFF. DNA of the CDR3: TGTGCCAGCAGTTACGTCGGGCAGGTGGCCACCGGGGAGCTGTTTTTT.

CDR3 in amino acids: CASSPQGAVAFF. CDR3 nucleotides: TGTGCCAGCAGCCCCCAGGGGGCTGTCGCTTTCTTT. The genes are TRBV3-1 and TRBJ1-1; 8 bases are a match to TRBD1. The length of the CDR3 is 12 residues. V was clipped by 4 bases and J by 11 bases; unmatched bases: 6. Looked up from germline, CDR1 is LGHDT and CDR2 is YNNKEL (reference sequence).

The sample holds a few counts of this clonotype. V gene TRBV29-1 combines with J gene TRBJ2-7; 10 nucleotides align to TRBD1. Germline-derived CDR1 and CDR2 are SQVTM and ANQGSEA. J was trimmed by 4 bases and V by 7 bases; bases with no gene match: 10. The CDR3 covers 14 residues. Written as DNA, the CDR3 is TGCAGCGCACTTCCCGGGACAGGGGCTTACGAGCAGTACTTC. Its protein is CSALPGTGAYEQYF.

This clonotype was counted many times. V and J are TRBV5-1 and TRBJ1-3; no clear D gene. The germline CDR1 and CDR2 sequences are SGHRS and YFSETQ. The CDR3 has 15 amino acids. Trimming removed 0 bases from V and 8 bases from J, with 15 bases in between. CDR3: CASSLGADRKDTIYF. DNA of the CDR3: TGCGCCAGCAGCTTGGGGGCCGATCGGAAAGACACCATATATTTT.

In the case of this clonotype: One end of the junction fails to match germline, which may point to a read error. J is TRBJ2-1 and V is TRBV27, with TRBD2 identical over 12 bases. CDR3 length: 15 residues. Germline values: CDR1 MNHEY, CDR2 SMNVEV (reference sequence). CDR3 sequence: CASSLTSGGYNVQFF. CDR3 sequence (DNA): TGTGCCAGCAGTTTAACTAGCGGGGGGTACAATGTGCAGTTCTTC.

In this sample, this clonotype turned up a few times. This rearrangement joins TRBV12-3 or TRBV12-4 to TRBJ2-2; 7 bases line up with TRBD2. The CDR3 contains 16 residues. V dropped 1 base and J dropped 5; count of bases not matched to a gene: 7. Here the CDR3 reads CASSLGEGGPTGELFF. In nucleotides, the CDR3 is TGTGCCAGCAGTTTAGGGGAGGGAGGGCCGACCGGGGAGCTGTTTTTT.

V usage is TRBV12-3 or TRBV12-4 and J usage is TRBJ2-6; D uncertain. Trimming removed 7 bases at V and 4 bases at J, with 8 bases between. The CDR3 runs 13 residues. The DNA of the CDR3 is TGTGCCAGCACCCCGTGGGGGGCCAACGTCCTGACTTTC. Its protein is CASTPWGANVLTF.

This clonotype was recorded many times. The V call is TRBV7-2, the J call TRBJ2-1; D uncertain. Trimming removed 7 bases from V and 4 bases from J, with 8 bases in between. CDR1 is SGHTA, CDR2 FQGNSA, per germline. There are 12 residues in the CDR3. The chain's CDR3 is CASKTGYNEQFF. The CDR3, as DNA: TGTGCCAGCAAAACCGGATACAATGAGCAGTTCTTC. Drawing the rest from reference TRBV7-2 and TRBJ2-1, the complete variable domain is GAGVSQSPSNKVTEKGKDVELRCDPISGHTALYWYRQSLGQGLEFLIYFQGNSAPDKSGLPSDRFSAERTGGSVSTLTIQRTQQEDSAVYLCASKTGYNEQFFGPGTRLTVL.

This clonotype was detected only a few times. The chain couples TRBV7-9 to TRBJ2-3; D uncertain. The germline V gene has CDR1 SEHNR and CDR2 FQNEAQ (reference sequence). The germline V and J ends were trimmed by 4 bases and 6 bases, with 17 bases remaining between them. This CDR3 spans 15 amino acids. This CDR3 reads CASSSPAVDGDTQYF. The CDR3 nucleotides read TGTGCCAGCAGCTCCCCCGCGGTAGATGGCGATACGCAGTATTTT.

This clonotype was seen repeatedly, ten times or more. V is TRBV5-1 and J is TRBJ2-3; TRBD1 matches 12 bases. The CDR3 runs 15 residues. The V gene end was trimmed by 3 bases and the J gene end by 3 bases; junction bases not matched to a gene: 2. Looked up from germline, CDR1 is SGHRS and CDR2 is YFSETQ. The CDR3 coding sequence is TGCGCCAGCAGCTCGGGACAGGGGGCGACAGATACGCAGTATTTT. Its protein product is CASSSGQGATDTQYF. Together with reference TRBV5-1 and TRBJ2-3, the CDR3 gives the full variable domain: KAGVTQTPRYLIKTRGQQVTLSCSPISGHRSVSWYQQTPGQGLQFLFEYFSETQRNKGNFPGRFSGRQFSNSRSEMNVSTLELGDSALYLCASSSGQGATDTQYFGPGTRLTVL.

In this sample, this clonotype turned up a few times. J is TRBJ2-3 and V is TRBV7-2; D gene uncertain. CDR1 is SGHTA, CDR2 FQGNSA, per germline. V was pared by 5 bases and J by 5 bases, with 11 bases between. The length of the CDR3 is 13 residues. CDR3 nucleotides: TGTGCCAGCAGCAATATAAACCGAGATACGCAGTATTTT. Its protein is CASSNINRDTQYF.